Below are 21 T cell receptor beta chains sequenced from a single sample in a study of CD8 T cells in ankylosing spondylitis. MiXCR was run by TCRdb on the 5' RACE reads, yielding one entry per CDR3 protein. The sample contains under 150,000 distinct CDR3 sequences, 9.3% of which appear only once. Sequencing was done on a sample of blood, either unsorted or a sorted T cell fraction (not recorded which). The receptor source for this set is a male donor with ankylosing spondylitis or in good health (not recorded which).

In this sample, this clonotype turned up a few times. This chain uses TRBV5-1 with TRBJ1-2; D is uncertain. The CDR3 covers 13 residues. V was shortened by 0 bases and J by 8 bases, with 11 bases between the two germline ends. CDR1 SGHRS and CDR2 YFSETQ come from the germline V gene. In nucleotides, the CDR3 is TGCGCCAGCAGCTTGGACCCTTCGGGAGGCTACACCTTC. It yields the protein CASSLDPSGGYTF.

The table lists this clonotype with many counts. The chain links TRBV29-1 to TRBJ2-2, with D maybe TRBD2 (5 bases). This CDR3 spans 13 amino acids. Germline CDR1 SQVTM, CDR2 ANQGSEA. V shed 7 bases and J shed 7 bases, with 16 bases lying between them. CDR3 in amino acids: CSARTGGGGELFF. The CDR3 nucleotides are TGCAGCGCTCGAACCGGAGGTGGCGGGGAGCTGTTTTTT.

About this clonotype itself: This may come from a read error, since a much larger clone is one base off. V usage is TRBV12-3 or TRBV12-4 and J usage is TRBJ2-6; TRBD1 is a possible D gene (6 bases). There are 16 residues in the CDR3. The CDR3 DNA reads TGTGCCAGCAGAACCGACAGGTTGGTTGAGGCCAACGGCCTGACTTTC. It encodes CASRTDRLVEANGLTF.

This clonotype was counted ten times or more. The gene calls are TRBV5-1 and TRBJ2-1; D is uncertain. The V end lost 0 bases, the J end lost 3 bases, and 7 bases lay between the germline ends. CDR3 length: 14 residues. Per germline, CDR1 SGHRS and CDR2 YFSETQ. The DNA for the CDR3 is TGCGCCAGCAGCTTGGCCGGAAACTACAATGAGCAGTTCTTC. Amino acid sequence: CASSLAGNYNEQFF.

Many counts were recorded for this clonotype. V gene TRBV6-2 or TRBV6-3 combines with J gene TRBJ2-5; D is perhaps TRBD2 (6 bases). Germline values: CDR1 MNHEY, CDR2 SVGEGT. The germline V and J ends were trimmed by 8 bases and 5 bases, with 9 bases remaining between them. The CDR3 is made up of 11 amino acids. CDR3 bases: TGTGCCAGCGCTGGAGGGGAGACCCAGTACTTC. Protein sequence: CASAGGETQYF.

This clonotype occurred many times. The rearrangement joins TRBV5-1 to TRBJ2-4, with TRBD1 matching over 7 bases. The CDR3 contains 14 residues. V was pared by 0 bases and J by 5 bases, with 2 bases of the junction left unmatched. In germline, CDR1 is SGHRS, CDR2 YFSETQ. In nucleotides, the CDR3 is TGCGCCAGCAGCTTGGCACAGGGGCAAAACATTCAGTACTTC. It yields the protein CASSLAQGQNIQYF.

This clonotype was recorded at least ten times. The rearrangement links TRBV20-1 to TRBJ2-7, with D perhaps TRBD1 or TRBD2 (5 bases each). There are 16 residues in the CDR3. Germline V CDR1 and CDR2: DFQATT, SNEGSKA (reference sequence). V was pared by 1 base and J by 6 bases, with 22 bases between. The CDR3 DNA reads as TGCAGTGCTAGAGGAGGGACCACGATCGGTGGGCTCGAGCAGTACTTC. It translates to CSARGGTTIGGLEQYF.

The chain joins TRBV4-3 to TRBJ1-2; 9 bases fit TRBD1. The CDR3 has 16 amino acids. Germline CDR1 LGHNA, CDR2 YSLEER. With V trimmed by 5 bases and J by 4 bases, 11 bases remained unmatched. Here the CDR3 DNA reads TGCGCCAGCAGCTCGGACAGGGGATATGTGGTCTATGGCTACACCTTC. Its translation is CASSSDRGYVVYGYTF.

The sample holds a few counts of this clonotype. This chain links TRBV18 with TRBJ2-7, with 9 bases lining up with TRBD2. The CDR3 extends over 17 amino acids. Per the germline V gene, CDR1 is KGHSH and CDR2 is LQKENI. The trim removed 6 bases at V and 3 bases at J, leaving 15 bases unmatched. The CDR3 is CASSQQPPREGHYEQYF. Here the CDR3 DNA reads TGTGCCAGCTCCCAACAACCCCCGCGGGAGGGCCACTACGAGCAGTACTTC.

This clonotype was recorded at least ten times. The chain combines TRBV20-1 with TRBJ2-5; 8 bases agree with TRBD1. The CDR3 spans 14 residues. Germline values: CDR1 DFQATT, CDR2 SNEGSKA (reference sequence). Germline trimming cut 5 bases from V and 2 bases from J; bases unmatched to any gene: 7. CDR3 DNA sequence: TGCAGTGCTGATAAAAGGACAGGGCAAGAGACCCAGTACTTC. This codes for CSADKRTGQETQYF.

The chain is built from TRBV20-1 and TRBJ2-1; a possible D gene is TRBD1 (6 bases). Trimming shortened V by 2 bases and J by 7 bases, and 18 bases separated the two germline ends. Looked up from germline, CDR1 is DFQATT and CDR2 is SNEGSKA (reference sequence). This CDR3 comprises 15 residues. For the CDR3, the DNA is TGCAGTGCTAGAAATCCGTGGGGGCGAAGGAATGAGCAGTTCTTC. The encoded protein is CSARNPWGRRNEQFF.

This clonotype was counted many times. The rearrangement joins TRBV20-1 to TRBJ2-7; TRBD1 matches 8 bases. V was clipped by 3 bases and J by 7 bases; unmatched bases: 5. The CDR3 runs to 12 residues. In germline, CDR1 is DFQATT, CDR2 SNEGSKA (reference sequence). CDR3 residues: CSARGQAGEQYF. CDR3 DNA: TGCAGTGCTAGGGGACAGGCGGGGGAGCAGTACTTC.

The count of this clonotype is one. This is likely a read error, given that the CDR3 carries no conserved phenylalanine or tryptophan at its end. This chain connects TRBV2 to TRBJ2-1; D gene unclear. Germline V lookup: CDR1 SNHLY, CDR2 FYNNEI. This CDR3 has 16 amino acids. The V gene lost 5 bases and the J gene lost 7 bases, with 21 bases spanning the gap. The CDR3 DNA reads TGTGCCAGCAGTAAACACCGGCACAAAAGGTCAAATGAGCAGTTCTTG. Protein product: CASSKHRHKRSNEQFL.

To note about this clonotype: One junction end does not reproduce the germline sequence, and a read error may be involved. The chain couples TRBV7-2 to TRBJ2-5; D call uncertain. The CDR3 contains 13 residues. CDR1 SGHTA and CDR2 FQGNSA come from the germline V gene. The chain's CDR3 is CPSSSQPSGTQYF. The CDR3 nucleotides are TGTCCCAGCAGTTCCCAACCATCAGGGACCCAGTACTTC.

This clonotype was found many times. V and J are TRBV7-2 and TRBJ2-7; maybe TRBD1 (5 bases). Germline V gene data show CDR1 as SGHTA and CDR2 as FQGNSA. The CDR3 has 14 residues. Trimming took off 1 base at V and 2 bases at J, with 9 bases between the two ends. The CDR3 DNA sequence: TGTGCCAGCAGCTTAGTGGGGCCTACCTACGAGCAGTACTTC. Its protein is CASSLVGPTYEQYF.

This clonotype was observed many times. The gene calls are TRBV5-1 and TRBJ1-1, with TRBD1 as a possible D gene (5 bases). CDR3 length: 14 amino acids. Germline V lookup: CDR1 SGHRS, CDR2 YFSETQ. V gave up 2 bases and J gave up 1 base, with 9 bases separating them. CDR3 region: CASSFRGGNTEAFF. The DNA of the CDR3 is TGCGCCAGCAGCTTTCGGGGGGGGAACACTGAAGCTTTCTTT.

This clonotype was seen repeatedly, ten times or more. The CDR3 sequence is CASSPGLAGRYTQYF. DNA of the CDR3: TGTGCCAGCAGTCCGGGACTAGCGGGACGATATACGCAGTATTTT. This sequence joins TRBV27 and TRBJ2-3; 13 nucleotides agree with TRBD2. Trimming took 5 bases from V and 7 from J; bases not matched to a gene: 6. There are 15 residues in the CDR3. The germline gives CDR1 MNHEY, CDR2 SMNVEV (reference sequence).

This clonotype was detected ten times or more. V is TRBV7-2 and J is TRBJ2-7; TRBD2 agrees at 11 bases. The CDR3 loop spans 14 amino acids. CDR1 is SGHTA, CDR2 FQGNSA, per germline. V was clipped by 4 bases and J by 5 bases; unmatched bases: 4. This chain's CDR3 is CASSYTSGSNEQYF. The CDR3 bases are TGTGCCAGCAGCTATACTAGCGGGAGCAACGAGCAGTACTTC.

Ten or more counts support this clonotype. The chain employs TRBV20-1 and TRBJ1-5; no definite D call. The CDR3 spans 14 residues. V lost 4 bases and J lost 4, with 14 bases in between. Looked up from germline, CDR1 is DFQATT and CDR2 is SNEGSKA (reference sequence). CDR3 amino acids: CSATVSGTNQPQHF. The CDR3 DNA reads TGCAGTGCTACAGTTTCTGGAACAAATCAGCCCCAGCATTTT.

This rearrangement joins TRBV7-2 to TRBJ1-1; the D is unclear. There are 15 residues in the CDR3. Trimming removed 1 base from V and 5 bases from J, with 14 bases in between. Germline lookup yields CDR1 SGHTA and CDR2 FQGNSA. This CDR3 reads CASSLEIRRLTEAFF. The CDR3 DNA is TGTGCCAGCAGCTTAGAGATCCGGCGGTTAACTGAAGCTTTCTTT.

This clonotype came up many times. The chain recombines TRBV2 with TRBJ2-5; 11 positions agree with TRBD1. The ends lost 6 bases at V and 4 bases at J; junction bases unmatched: 7. Germline V gives CDR1 SNHLY, CDR2 FYNNEI. This CDR3 has 15 amino acids. The CDR3 reads CASSSDRGRGETQYF. The DNA for the CDR3 is TGTGCCAGCAGCTCGGACAGGGGGCGAGGAGAGACCCAGTACTTC.